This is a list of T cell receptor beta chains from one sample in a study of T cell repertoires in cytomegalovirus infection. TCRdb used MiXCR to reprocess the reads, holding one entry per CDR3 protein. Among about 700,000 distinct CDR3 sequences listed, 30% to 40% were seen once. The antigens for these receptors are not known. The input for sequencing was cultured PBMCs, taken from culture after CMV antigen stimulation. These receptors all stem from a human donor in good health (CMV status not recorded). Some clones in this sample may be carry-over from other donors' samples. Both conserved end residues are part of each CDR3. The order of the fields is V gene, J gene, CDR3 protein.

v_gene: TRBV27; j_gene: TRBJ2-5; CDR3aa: CASALTSGRLGGIETQYF
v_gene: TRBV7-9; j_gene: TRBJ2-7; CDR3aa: CASSRTGIGDEQYF
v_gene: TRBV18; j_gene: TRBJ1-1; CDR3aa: CASSGQVPEAFF
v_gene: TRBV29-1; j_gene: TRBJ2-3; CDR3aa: CSVEGIGTDTQYF
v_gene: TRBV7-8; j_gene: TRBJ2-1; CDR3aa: CASSSLLGISSYNEQFF
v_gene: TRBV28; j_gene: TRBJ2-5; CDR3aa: CASSTQWGGVQETQYF
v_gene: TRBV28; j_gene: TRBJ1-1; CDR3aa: CASGNRYTEAFF
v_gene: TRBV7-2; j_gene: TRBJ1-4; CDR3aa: CASSTGPGRSLEKLFF
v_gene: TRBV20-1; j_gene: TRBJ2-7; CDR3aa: CSASRSARGEQYF
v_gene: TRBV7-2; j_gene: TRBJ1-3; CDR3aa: CASSFGQDYTIYF
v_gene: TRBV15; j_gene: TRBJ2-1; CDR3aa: CATSREGRVYYNEQFF
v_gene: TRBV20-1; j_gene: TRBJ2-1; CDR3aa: CSAIRGGDEQFF
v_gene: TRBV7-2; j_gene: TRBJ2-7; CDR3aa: CASSRRQGRVYEQYF
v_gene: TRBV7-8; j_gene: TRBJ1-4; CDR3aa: CASSLGVGLGEKLFF
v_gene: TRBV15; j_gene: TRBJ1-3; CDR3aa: CATSRALGSASGNTIYF
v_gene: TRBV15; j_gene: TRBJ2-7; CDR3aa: CATSGGTSTREYF
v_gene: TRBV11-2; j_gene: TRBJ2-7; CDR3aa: CASSRTAPNYEQYF
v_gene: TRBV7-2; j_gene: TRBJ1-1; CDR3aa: CASSFGFYATLIGEAFF
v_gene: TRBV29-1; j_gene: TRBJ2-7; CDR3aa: CSVDPGQGYEQYF
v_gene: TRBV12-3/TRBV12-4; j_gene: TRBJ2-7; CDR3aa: CASSRSTSGVYEQYF
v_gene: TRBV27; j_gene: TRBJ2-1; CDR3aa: CASSWDTGPEQFF
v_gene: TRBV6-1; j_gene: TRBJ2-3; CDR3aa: CASSRTQFDTQYF
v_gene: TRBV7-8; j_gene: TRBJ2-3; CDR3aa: CASGGRILTDTQYF